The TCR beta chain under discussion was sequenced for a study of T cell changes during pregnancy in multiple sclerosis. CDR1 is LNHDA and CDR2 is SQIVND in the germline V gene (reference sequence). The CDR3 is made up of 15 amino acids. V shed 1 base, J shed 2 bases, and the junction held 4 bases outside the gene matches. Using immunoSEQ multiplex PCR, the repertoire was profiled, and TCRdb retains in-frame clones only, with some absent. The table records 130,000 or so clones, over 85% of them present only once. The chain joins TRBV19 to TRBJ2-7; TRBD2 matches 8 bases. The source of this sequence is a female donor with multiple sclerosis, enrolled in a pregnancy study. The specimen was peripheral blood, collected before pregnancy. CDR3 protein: CASSIANGRAYEQYF. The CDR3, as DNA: TGTGCCAGTAGTATAGCGAACGGGAGGGCCTACGAGCAGTACTTC.